This TCR beta chain was retrieved from a study of OX40 agonist ivuxolimab in advanced cancers. Libraries were prepared by immunoSEQ multiplex PCR; TCRdb keeps only in-frame clonotypes and omits some of them. The sample has about 70,000 clones, 70% to 90% seen once. General study findings and limits: The investigators did not determine what antigen specificity the expanded peripheral T cells had. At 0.1-3.0 mg/kg, partial responders had clonal expansion among the lowest observed.

Remarks on this clone: Its target is unknown.

Germline CDR1 KGHSH, CDR2 LQKENI. Trimming pared 3 bases from V and 1 base from J, leaving 7 bases between. The CDR3 is made up of 14 amino acids. The rearrangement uses TRBV18 and TRBJ2-1, with D unclear. The sequencing used CD4+ or CD8+ T cells sorted from blood, collected in a trial of the OX40 agonist ivuxolimab. The sequence came from an adult with an advanced solid tumor such as melanoma, head and neck, liver or kidney cancer. Here the CDR3 reads CASSPYGSYNEQFF. In DNA form, the CDR3 reads TGTGCCAGCTCACCGTACGGGTCCTACAATGAGCAGTTCTTC.